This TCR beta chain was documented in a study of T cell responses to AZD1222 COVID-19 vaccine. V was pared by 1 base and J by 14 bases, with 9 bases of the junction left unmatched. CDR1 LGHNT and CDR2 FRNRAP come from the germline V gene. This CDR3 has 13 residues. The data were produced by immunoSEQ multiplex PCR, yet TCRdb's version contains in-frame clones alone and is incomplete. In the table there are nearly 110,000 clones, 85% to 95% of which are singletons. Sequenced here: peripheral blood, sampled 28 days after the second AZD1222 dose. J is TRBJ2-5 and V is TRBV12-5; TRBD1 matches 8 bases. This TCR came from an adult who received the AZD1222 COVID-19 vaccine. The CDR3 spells CASGLATGTGTYF. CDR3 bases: TGTGCTAGTGGTTTGGCTACCGGGACAGGCACATACTTC.